Listed below are T cell receptor beta chains from one sample, sequenced in a study of shared clonotypes between healthy human individuals. Libraries were prepared by immunoSEQ multiplex PCR; TCRdb keeps only in-frame clonotypes and omits some of them. This sample has about 380,000 clones, with 95% to 97% found just once. Sequencing was done on a sample of memory CD8+ T cells sorted from blood. The receptors come from a man younger than 40 in good health. The CDR3 runs from the conserved cysteine through the conserved F or W. A D gene is named only where the DNA matches it firmly. Rows give clone size only sometimes, using once, few, many, or a class for an expanded clone.

NA | NA | TRBJ2-3 | TRBV5-8 | TGTGCCAGCAGCTTGGGTACAGGGCGAACAGATACGCAGTATTTT | CASSLGTGRTDTQYF
NA | NA | TRBJ2-5 | TRBV7-2 | TGTGCAGTGGCCCCGGGGTACTTC | CAVAPGYF
NA | NA | TRBJ2-2 | TRBV9 | TGTGCCAGCAGCGTAACGGTCGGGGAGCTGTTTTTT | CASSVTVGELFF
TRBD1 | once | TRBJ1-5 | TRBV28 | TGTGCCAGCAGTTACCGGGACAGGGGTAGCAATCAGCCCCAGCATTTT | CASSYRDRGSNQPQHF
NA | NA | TRBJ1-1 | TRBV2 | TGTGCCAGCAACCAAGCACAGCGGGGGACCCTGAACACTGAAGCTTTCTTT | CASNQAQRGTLNTEAFF
NA | NA | TRBJ2-2 | TRBV4-1 | TGCGCCAGCAGCCAAGATTGGGCAGGCGCGAACACCGGGGAGCTGTTTTTT | CASSQDWAGANTGELFF
TRBD1 | NA | TRBJ2-6 | TRBV30 | TGTGCCTGGAGGCCGGGACAGGGGTTCTCTGGGGCCAACGTCCTGACTTTC | CAWRPGQGFSGANVLTF
NA | few | TRBJ2-3 | TRBV5-1 | TGCGCCAGCAGCAGGGGCACAGATACGCAGTATTTT | CASSRGTDTQYF
TRBD2 | NA | TRBJ2-7 | TRBV9 | TGTGCCAGCAGCGTAGGACTAGCGGGTTCCTACGAGCAGTACTTC | CASSVGLAGSYEQYF
NA | NA | TRBJ2-2 | TRBV7-2 | TGTGCCAGCAGGCCTACTAGCCCCGGGGAGCTGTTTTTT | CASRPTSPGELFF
NA | NA | TRBJ2-3 | TRBV7-7 | TGTGCTAGCAGCTTACTTAGCACAGATACGCAGTATTTT | CASSLLSTDTQYF
NA | NA | TRBJ2-1 | TRBV29-1 | TGCAGCCTTCAAGGGTGGGGGACTTTCAATGAGCAGTTCTTC | CSLQGWGTFNEQFF
NA | NA | TRBJ2-7 | TRBV30 | TGTGCCTGGAGTGAGGGCGGAAGCTCCTACGAGCAGTACTTC | CAWSEGGSSYEQYF
TRBD1 | NA | TRBJ1-4 | TRBV7-2 | TGTGCCAGCAGCTTTGCCCCGCTTCGGACAGGAGAGAAACTGTTTTTT | CASSFAPLRTGEKLFF
TRBD1 | NA | TRBJ2-7 | TRBV4-1 | TGCGCCAGCAGCCAAGTGGACAGGGGCTACTACGAGCAGTACTTC | CASSQVDRGYYEQYF
NA | NA | TRBJ1-2 | TRBV14 | TGTGCCAGCAGCCAAGATCGGGGAGCCTGGGGCTACACCTTC | CASSQDRGAWGYTF
NA | NA | TRBJ1-3 | TRBV5-4 | TGTGCCAGCAGCCGAACCACCCACAGCTCTGGAAACACCATATATTTT | CASSRTTHSSGNTIYF
NA | NA | TRBJ2-5 | TRBV27 | TGTGCCAGCAGTTTAGACCCAGCGGGTCGCGTACCCCAGTACTTC | CASSLDPAGRVPQYF
NA | NA | TRBJ2-2 | TRBV5-6 | TGTGCCAGCAGCTTGGAACTTCGCTTCACGGTCGGGACCGGGGAGCTGTTTTTT | CASSLELRFTVGTGELFF
TRBD2 | NA | TRBJ2-7 | TRBV28 | TGTGCCAGCAGTTGGACAACTAGCGCCTACGAGCAGTACTTC | CASSWTTSAYEQYF
TRBD2 | NA | TRBJ2-7 | TRBV13 | TGTGCCAGCAGCTTAGGAGGTAGCGGGAGGAGAGGCTACGAGCAGTACTTC | CASSLGGSGRRGYEQYF
TRBD1 | NA | TRBJ2-2 | TRBV18 | TGTGCCAGCTCACCACGGGGGACAGGGGGCAACACCGGGGAGCTGTTTTTT | CASSPRGTGGNTGELFF
TRBD1 | NA | TRBJ2-3 | TRBV19 | TGTGCCAGTAGTATAGTCAAGGGGACAGGGTTCCCAGATACGCAGTATTTT | CASSIVKGTGFPDTQYF
TRBD1 | NA | TRBJ1-5 | TRBV27 | TGTGCCAGCAGACAGGGGAATCAGCCCCAGCATTTT | CASRQGNQPQHF
TRBD2 | few | TRBJ2-3 | TRBV30 | TGTGCCTGGGGACTAGCGGGAGCGCAGTATTTT | CAWGLAGAQYF
NA | NA | TRBJ1-1 | TRBV6-1 | TGTGCCAGCAGTTGGCGAGGGACGGTTGAAGCTTTCTTT | CASSWRGTVEAFF
NA | NA | TRBJ1-2 | TRBV30 | TGTGCCTGGAATCGGGGGTATGGCTACACCTTC | CAWNRGYGYTF
NA | NA | TRBJ1-1 | TRBV5-6 | TGTGCCAGTCTGCCACAGCTCTATAACACTGAAGCTTTCTTT | CASLPQLYNTEAFF
TRBD1 | few | TRBJ2-2 | TRBV29-1 | TGCAGCGGGGACAGGGGAGGCACCGGGGAGCTGTTTTTT | CSGDRGGTGELFF
NA | once | TRBJ2-3 | TRBV7-9 | TGTGCCAGCAGCTTAGAGAGGCGTACAGGGTTCACAGATACGCAGTATTTT | CASSLERRTGFTDTQYF
NA | few | TRBJ2-2 | TRBV28 | TGTGCCAGCAGTTCCCCCCAGGCGGGCACCGGGGAGCTGTTTTTT | CASSSPQAGTGELFF
NA | NA | TRBJ2-7 | TRBV5-1 | TGCGCCAGCAGCTTGGGGGGGAGCGAGCAGTACTTC | CASSLGGSEQYF
TRBD2 | NA | TRBJ2-7 | TRBV9 | TGTGCCAGCAGCCCCCGTTCGGGGGGCTCCTACGAGCAGTACTTC | CASSPRSGGSYEQYF
NA | NA | TRBJ2-7 | TRBV7-3 | TGTGCCAGCAGCCCTGGGGGAGTTGACGAGCAGTACTTC | CASSPGGVDEQYF
NA | NA | TRBJ1-5 | TRBV28 | TGTGCCACCAAAGAGTCCAATCAGCCCCAGCATTTT | CATKESNQPQHF
NA | NA | TRBJ1-1 | TRBV6-5 | TGTGCCAGCATGGGGGGCAGGTACACTGAAGCTTTCTTT | CASMGGRYTEAFF
TRBD2 | NA | TRBJ2-3 | TRBV28 | TGTGCCAGCAGTTCTTCCCTGACTAGCGACGCAGATACGCAGTATTTT | CASSSSLTSDADTQYF
NA | NA | TRBJ2-7 | TRBV28 | TGTGCCAGCAGTTTAGGAGGGGGCTACGAGCAGTACTTC | CASSLGGGYEQYF
NA | NA | TRBJ2-1 | TRBV4-2 | TGTGCCAGCAGCCAAGATACGGTAGGATCCTACAATGAGCAGTTCTTC | CASSQDTVGSYNEQFF
TRBD2 | NA | TRBJ2-7 | TRBV5-1 | TGCGCCAGCAGCTCTATAGTAGCGGGAGGAGACGAGCAGTACTTC | CASSSIVAGGDEQYF
NA | once | TRBJ1-2 | TRBV19 | TGTGCCAGTAGTTTCTGGGTGGTGGACTATGGCTACACCTTC | CASSFWVVDYGYTF
NA | NA | TRBJ2-5 | TRBV6-5 | TGTGCCAGCAGTTACTACTCGGCGGGGCAAGAGACCCAGTACTTC | CASSYYSAGQETQYF
TRBD1 | NA | TRBJ2-7 | TRBV5-5 | TGTGCCAGCAGCTTGGTTCGGGACAGCTCCTACGAGCAGTACTTC | CASSLVRDSSYEQYF
TRBD1 | NA | TRBJ2-7 | TRBV6-1 | TGTGCCAGCACCCAAAGGGGGGACAGGGGCTACGAGCAGTACTTC | CASTQRGDRGYEQYF
NA | NA | TRBJ2-7 | TRBV5-1 | TGCGCCAGCAGGAATCGGACGGTTTCCTACGAGCAGTACTTC | CASRNRTVSYEQYF
TRBD2 | NA | TRBJ2-7 | TRBV7-2 | TGTGCCAGCAGCTTTGGTCTAGCGGGCTCCTACGAGCAGTACTTC | CASSFGLAGSYEQYF
NA | NA | TRBJ2-1 | TRBV11-2 | TGTGCCAGCAGCTTTTCCAGCGGACCTTACAATGAGCAGTTCTTC | CASSFSSGPYNEQFF